This TCR beta chain comes out of a study of blood T cell repertoires in COVID-19 (dated by TCRdb to the early 2020s). Notes on the research overall: The collaborator samples originated in the United States, Italy and Spain and spanned the acute and convalescent phases of COVID-19. The material from the prospective study consisted of cDNA or gDNA derived from T cells, B-cell-depleted T cells, or PBMCs. Deeply sampled blood TCRbeta repertoires from subjects exposed to, actively infected with, or recovered from COVID-19 were included in the dataset. Samples came from the ongoing ImmuneRACE study (first 160 participants) plus 1,254 subjects from 6 global collaborators. Where available, HLA class I and class II types were taken from metadata supplied by the sample provider and were not determined by assay-based typing. The sample metadata nearly always contained a de-identified subject ID, COVID-19 status, age in years and sex. A freely available public database, intended as a resource for researchers studying the immune response to SARS-CoV-2, is where the repertoires were released.

CDR1 is given as SGHRS and CDR2 as YFSETQ, both from the germline V gene. The germline V and J ends show losses of 1 base and 5 bases respectively, and no gene match explains 6 bases of the junction. The CDR3 starts with the cysteine, ends with the phenylalanine, and has 15 residues. Only the CDR3 part of the read is kept: 45 bases, read in frame from the first base. For this clone: The clone's antigen remains unknown. No per-base quality is available; no much larger clone lies one base away.

Collaborating institutions collected whole blood in K2EDTA tubes following their own protocols. For TCRbeta analysis, collaborators shipped samples in one of three forms: frozen whole blood, isolated PBMCs, or DNA extracted from either of those sample types. The immunoSEQ Assay, a bias-controlled multiplex PCR, was used to amplify TCRbeta CDR3 regions from genomic DNA. In the paper's pipeline: Nucleated cell counts per sample were estimated from amplification of reference gene primers within the assay. To quantify the absolute abundance of each unique TCRbeta CDR3 rearrangement, sequence reads were collapsed and filtered. For each sample, productive Simpson clonality was calculated as the square root of Simpson's diversity index over productive rearrangements. TCRdb stores this immuneACCESS table with in-frame sequences only. Part of the clones is absent; in the studies checked, under half of the shortfall reflects unresolved V genes, and no reason is known for the rest. V and J calls and clone size come straight from that table; D and trimming were deduced from the DNA. The sample table shows 150,000 or so clones, and nearly 80% are seen once. Of the sample, roughly 1.7% falls within the top ten clones.

The research as a whole found: The quantity of clinical and demographic metadata differed by source and by participant and was supplied without curation.

Sequencing was performed on peripheral blood. The chain couples TRBV5-1 to TRBJ2-3; the central 8 bases match TRBD1. The clonotype was recovered from a man older than 75 with acute or convalescent COVID-19. The nucleotide sequence reads TGCGCCAGCAGCTTGACGCCAGGGGGCTTAGATACGCAGTATTTT. It encodes CASSLTPGGLDTQYF.